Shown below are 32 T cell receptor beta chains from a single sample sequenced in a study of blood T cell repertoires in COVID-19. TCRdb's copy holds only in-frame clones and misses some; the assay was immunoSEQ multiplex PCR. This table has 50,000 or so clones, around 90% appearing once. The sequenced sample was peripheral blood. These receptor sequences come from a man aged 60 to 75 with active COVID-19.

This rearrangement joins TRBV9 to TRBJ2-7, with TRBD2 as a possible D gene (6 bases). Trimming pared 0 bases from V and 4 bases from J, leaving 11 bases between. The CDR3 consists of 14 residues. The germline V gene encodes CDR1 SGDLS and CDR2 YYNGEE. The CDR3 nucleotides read TGTGCCAGCAGCGTAGGGGGGGATCTTTACGAGCAGTACTTC. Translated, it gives CASSVGGDLYEQYF.

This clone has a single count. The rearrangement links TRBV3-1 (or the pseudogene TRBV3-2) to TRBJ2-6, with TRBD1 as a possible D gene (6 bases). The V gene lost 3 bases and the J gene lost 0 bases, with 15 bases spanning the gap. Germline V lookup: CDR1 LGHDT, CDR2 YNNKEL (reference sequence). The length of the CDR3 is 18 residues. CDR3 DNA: TGTGCCAGCAGCCAGTACCCGGGACAAAGCTCTGGGGCCAACGTCCTGACTTTC. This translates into CASSQYPGQSSGANVLTF.

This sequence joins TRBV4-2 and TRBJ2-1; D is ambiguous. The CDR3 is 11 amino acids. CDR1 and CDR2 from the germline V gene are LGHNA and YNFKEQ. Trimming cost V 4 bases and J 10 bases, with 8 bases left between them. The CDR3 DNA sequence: TGTGCCAGCAGCCGGTCCACAGAGCAGTTCTTC. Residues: CASSRSTEQFF.

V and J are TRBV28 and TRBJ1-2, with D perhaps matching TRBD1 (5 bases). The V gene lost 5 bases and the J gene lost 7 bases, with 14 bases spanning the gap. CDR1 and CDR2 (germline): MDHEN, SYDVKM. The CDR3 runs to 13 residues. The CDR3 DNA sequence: TGTGCCAGCAGTCGGGCAGCGGGGGGTGGCTACACCTTC. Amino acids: CASSRAAGGGYTF.

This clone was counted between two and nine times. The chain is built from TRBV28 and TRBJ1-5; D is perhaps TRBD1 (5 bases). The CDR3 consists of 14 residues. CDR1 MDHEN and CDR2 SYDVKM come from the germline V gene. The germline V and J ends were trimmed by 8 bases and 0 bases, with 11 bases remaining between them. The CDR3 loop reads CASEDSRSNQPQHF. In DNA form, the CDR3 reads TGTGCCAGCGAAGACAGTCGTAGCAATCAGCCCCAGCATTTT.

CDR3 coding DNA: TGTGCCAGCAGCCCTCGGGCTAGCGGGATAGCTGAGCAGTTCTTC. Amino acid sequence: CASSPRASGIAEQFF. The chain joins TRBV9 to TRBJ2-1; 9 bases fit TRBD2. Germline V CDR1 and CDR2: SGDLS, YYNGEE. The CDR3 sequence is 15 residues long. V gave up 4 bases and J gave up 9 bases; unmatched junction bases: 11.

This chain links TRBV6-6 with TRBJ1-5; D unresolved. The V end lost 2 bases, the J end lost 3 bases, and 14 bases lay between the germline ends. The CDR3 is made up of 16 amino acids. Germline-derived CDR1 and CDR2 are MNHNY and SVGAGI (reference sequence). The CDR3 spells CASSYGRRNANQPQHF. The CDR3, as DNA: TGTGCCAGCAGTTACGGGCGGAGGAACGCCAATCAGCCCCAGCATTTT.

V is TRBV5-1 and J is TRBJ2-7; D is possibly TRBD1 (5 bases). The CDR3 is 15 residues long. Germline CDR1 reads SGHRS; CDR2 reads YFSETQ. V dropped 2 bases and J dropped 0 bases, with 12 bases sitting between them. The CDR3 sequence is CASSLARAGSYEQYF. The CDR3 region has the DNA TGCGCCAGCAGCTTAGCCAGGGCTGGCTCCTACGAGCAGTACTTC. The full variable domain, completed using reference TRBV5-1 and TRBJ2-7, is KAGVTQTPRYLIKTRGQQVTLSCSPISGHRSVSWYQQTPGQGLQFLFEYFSETQRNKGNFPGRFSGRQFSNSRSEMNVSTLELGDSALYLCASSLARAGSYEQYFGPGTRLTVT.

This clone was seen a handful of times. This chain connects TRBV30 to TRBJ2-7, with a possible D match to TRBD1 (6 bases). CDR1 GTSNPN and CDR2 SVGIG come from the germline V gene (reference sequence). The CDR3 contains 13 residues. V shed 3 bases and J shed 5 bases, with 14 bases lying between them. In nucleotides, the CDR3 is TGTGCCTGGAGCCAGATGGGGGCCCACGAGCAGTACTTC. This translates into CAWSQMGAHEQYF.

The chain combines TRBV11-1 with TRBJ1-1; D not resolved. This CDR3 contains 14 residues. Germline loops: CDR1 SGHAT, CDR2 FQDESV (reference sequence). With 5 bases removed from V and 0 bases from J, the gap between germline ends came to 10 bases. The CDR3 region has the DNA TGTGCCAGCAGCGGGCGACACATGAACACTGAAGCTTTCTTT. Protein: CASSGRHMNTEAFF.

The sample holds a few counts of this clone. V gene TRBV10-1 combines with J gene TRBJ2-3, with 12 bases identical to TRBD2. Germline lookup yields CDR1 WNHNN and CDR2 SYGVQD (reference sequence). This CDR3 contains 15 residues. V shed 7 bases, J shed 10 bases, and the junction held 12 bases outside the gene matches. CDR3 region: CASTEGGLAGWAQYF. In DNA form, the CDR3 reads TGCGCCAGCACCGAGGGAGGACTAGCGGGATGGGCGCAGTATTTT.

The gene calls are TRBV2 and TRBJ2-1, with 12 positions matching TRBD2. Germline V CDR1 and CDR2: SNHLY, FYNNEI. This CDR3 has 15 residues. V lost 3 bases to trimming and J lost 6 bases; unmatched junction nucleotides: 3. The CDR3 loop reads CASSDLAGGTNEQFF. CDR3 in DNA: TGTGCCAGCAGTGATCTAGCGGGAGGGACCAATGAGCAGTTCTTC.

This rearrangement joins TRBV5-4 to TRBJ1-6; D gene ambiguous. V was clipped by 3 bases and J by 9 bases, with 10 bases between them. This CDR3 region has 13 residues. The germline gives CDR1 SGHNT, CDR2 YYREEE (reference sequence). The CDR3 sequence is CASSSPDTSPLHF. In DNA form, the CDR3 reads TGTGCCAGCAGCTCGCCCGACACTTCACCCCTCCACTTT. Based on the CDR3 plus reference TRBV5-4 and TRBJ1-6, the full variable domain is ETGVTQSPTHLIKTRGQQVTLRCSSQSGHNTVSWYQQALGQGPQFIFQYYREEENGRGNFPPRFSGLQFPNYSSELNVNALELDDSALYLCASSSPDTSPLHFGNGTRLTVT.

The CDR3 DNA follows: TGTGCCAGCAGTTTCGAGGCGGGAGGGCGAGATACGCAGTATTTT. This encodes CASSFEAGGRDTQYF. This rearrangement joins TRBV27 to TRBJ2-3; the match to TRBD2 covers 9 bases. The V and J ends lost 3 bases and 5 bases, in that order; junction bases with no gene match: 6. Germline CDR1 reads MNHEY; CDR2 reads SMNVEV (reference sequence). CDR3 length equals 15 residues.

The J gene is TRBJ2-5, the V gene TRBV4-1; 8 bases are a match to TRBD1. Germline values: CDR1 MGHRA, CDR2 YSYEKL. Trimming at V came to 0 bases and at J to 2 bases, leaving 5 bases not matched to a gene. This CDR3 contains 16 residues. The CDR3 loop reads CASSQEGRQGQETQYF. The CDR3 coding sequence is TGCGCCAGCAGCCAAGAGGGGCGACAGGGGCAAGAGACCCAGTACTTC.

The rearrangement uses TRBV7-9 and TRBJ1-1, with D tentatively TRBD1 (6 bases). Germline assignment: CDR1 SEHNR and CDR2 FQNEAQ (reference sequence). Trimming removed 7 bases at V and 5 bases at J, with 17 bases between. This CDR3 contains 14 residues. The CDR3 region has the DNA TGTGCCAGCACCAGTCGGGGGGGGCGGACTGAAGCTTTCTTT. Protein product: CASTSRGGRTEAFF.

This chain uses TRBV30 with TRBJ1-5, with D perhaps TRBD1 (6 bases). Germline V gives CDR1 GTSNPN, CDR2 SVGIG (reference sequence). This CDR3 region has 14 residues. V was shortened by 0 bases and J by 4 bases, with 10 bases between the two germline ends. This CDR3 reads CAWSVLQGNQPQHF. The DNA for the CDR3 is TGTGCCTGGAGTGTACTCCAGGGGAATCAGCCCCAGCATTTT.

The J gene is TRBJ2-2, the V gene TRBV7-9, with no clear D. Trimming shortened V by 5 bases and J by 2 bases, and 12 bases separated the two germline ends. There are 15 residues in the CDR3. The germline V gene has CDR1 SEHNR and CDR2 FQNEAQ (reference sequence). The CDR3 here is CASSPFSLNTGELFF. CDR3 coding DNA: TGTGCCAGCAGCCCCTTTAGTTTAAACACCGGGGAGCTGTTTTTT.

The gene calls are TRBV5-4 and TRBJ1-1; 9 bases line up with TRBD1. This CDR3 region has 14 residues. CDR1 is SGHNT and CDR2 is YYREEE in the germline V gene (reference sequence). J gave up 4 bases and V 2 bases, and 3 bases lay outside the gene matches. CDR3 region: CASSLQGASTEAFF. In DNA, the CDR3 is TGTGCCAGCAGCTTACAGGGGGCTAGCACTGAAGCTTTCTTT.

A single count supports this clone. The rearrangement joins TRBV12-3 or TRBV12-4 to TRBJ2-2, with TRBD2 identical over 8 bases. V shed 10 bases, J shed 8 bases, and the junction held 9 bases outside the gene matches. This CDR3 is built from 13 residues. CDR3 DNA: TGTGCCACCGCGGGGGGCGCCTCGGGGGAGCTGTTTTTT. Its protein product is CATAGGASGELFF.

The CDR3 coding sequence is TGTGCCAGCAGTTACAGCGGGGTATCCTACAATGAGCAGTTCTTC. As protein: CASSYSGVSYNEQFF. J is TRBJ2-1 and V is TRBV6-5; 7 bases agree with TRBD2. In germline, CDR1 is MNHEY, CDR2 SVGAGI. Losses at the gene ends were 2 bases for V and 1 base for J; bases not matched to a gene: 2. The CDR3 sequence is 15 residues long.

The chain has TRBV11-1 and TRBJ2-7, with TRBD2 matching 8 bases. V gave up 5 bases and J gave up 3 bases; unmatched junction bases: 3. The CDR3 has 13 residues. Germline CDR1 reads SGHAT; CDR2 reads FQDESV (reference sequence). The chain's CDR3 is CASSLREGYEQYF. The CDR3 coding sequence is TGTGCCAGCAGCCTTCGGGAGGGCTACGAGCAGTACTTC.

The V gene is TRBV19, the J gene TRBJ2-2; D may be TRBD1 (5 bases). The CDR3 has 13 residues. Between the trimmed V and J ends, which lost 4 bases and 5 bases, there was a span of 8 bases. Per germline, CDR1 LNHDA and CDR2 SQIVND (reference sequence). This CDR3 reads CASSKTVTGELFF. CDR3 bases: TGTGCCAGTAGTAAGACAGTAACCGGGGAGCTGTTTTTT. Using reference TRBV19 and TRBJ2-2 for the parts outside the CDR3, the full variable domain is DGGITQSPKYLFRKEGQNVTLSCEQNLNHDAMYWYRQDPGQGLRLIYYSQIVNDFQKGDIAEGYSVSREKKESFPLTVTSAQKNPTAFYLCASSKTVTGELFFGEGSRLTVL.

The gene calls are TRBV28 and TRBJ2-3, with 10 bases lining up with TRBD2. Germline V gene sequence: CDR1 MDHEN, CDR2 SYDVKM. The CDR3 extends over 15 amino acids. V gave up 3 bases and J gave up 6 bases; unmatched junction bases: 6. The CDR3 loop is CASSLLAGEVDTQYF. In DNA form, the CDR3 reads TGTGCCAGCAGTTTGCTAGCGGGAGAAGTGGATACGCAGTATTTT.

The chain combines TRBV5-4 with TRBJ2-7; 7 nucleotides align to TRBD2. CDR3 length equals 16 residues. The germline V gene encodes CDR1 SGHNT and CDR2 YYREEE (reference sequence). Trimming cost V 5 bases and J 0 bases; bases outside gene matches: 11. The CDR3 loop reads CASSLISGPPSYEQYF. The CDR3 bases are TGTGCCAGCAGTTTAATTAGCGGGCCTCCCTCCTACGAGCAGTACTTC.

The CDR3 bases are TGTGCCAGCAGTTGGGGGACTAGCGGTTACGAGCAGTACTTC. Its translation: CASSWGTSGYEQYF. The genes are TRBV27 and TRBJ2-7; 11 positions match TRBD2. CDR3 length equals 14 residues. Per germline, CDR1 MNHEY and CDR2 SMNVEV (reference sequence). V shed 4 bases and J 4 bases; nucleotides not matched to a gene: 3.

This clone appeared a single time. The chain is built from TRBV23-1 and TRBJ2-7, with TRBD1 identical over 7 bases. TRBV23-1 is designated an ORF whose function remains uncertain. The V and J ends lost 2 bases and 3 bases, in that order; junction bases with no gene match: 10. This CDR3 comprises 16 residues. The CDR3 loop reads CASSQISDRVDYEQYF. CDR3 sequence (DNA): TGCGCCAGCAGTCAAATATCAGACAGGGTAGACTACGAGCAGTACTTC.

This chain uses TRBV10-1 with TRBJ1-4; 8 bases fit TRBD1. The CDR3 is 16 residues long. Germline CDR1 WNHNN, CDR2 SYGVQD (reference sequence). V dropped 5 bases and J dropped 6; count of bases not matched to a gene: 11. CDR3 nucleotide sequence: TGCGCCAGCAGTCCGAGGGGCGGGACAGGTGATGAAAAACTGTTTTTT. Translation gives CASSPRGGTGDEKLFF.

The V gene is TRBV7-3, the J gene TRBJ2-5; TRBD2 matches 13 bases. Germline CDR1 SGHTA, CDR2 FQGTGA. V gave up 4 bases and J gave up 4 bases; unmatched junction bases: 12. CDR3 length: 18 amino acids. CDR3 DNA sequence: TGTGCCAGCAGCTCGGGACTAGCGGGGTTAATCAGGGGAGAGACCCAGTACTTC. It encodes CASSSGLAGLIRGETQYF.

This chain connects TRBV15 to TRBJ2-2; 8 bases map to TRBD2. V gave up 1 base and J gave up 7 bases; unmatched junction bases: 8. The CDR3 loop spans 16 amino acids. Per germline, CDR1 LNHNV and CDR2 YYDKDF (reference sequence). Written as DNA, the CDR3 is TGTGCCACCAGCAGAGGTGGGACTAGAGGGGGCGGGGAGCTGTTTTTT. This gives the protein CATSRGGTRGGGELFF.

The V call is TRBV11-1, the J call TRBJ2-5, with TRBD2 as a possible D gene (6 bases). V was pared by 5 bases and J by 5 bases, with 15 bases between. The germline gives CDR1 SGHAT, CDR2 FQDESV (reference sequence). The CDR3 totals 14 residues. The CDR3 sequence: CASSRLAVMETQYF. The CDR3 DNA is TGTGCCAGCAGCCGTTTAGCGGTAATGGAGACCCAGTACTTC.

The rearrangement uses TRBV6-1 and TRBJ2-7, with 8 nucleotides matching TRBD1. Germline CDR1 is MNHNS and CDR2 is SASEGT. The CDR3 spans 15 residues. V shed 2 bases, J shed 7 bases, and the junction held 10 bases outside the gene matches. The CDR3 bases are TGTGCCAGCAGTGAAATCGGGCAGGGGGCGCGGGAGCAGTACTTC. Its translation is CASSEIGQGAREQYF.